This T cell receptor (beta chain) was recovered during a study of blood T cell repertoires in COVID-19. The CDR3 has 15 amino acids. Germline lookup yields CDR1 SGHTA and CDR2 FQGNSA. The trim removed 5 bases at V and 5 bases at J, leaving 8 bases unmatched. Clones were sequenced by immunoSEQ multiplex PCR, and TCRdb holds only the in-frame ones, with some missing. Here the sample spans about 110,000 clones, about 80% being singletons. The chain carries TRBV7-2 and TRBJ2-1, with TRBD1 matching over 8 bases. The receptor's source is a man between 65 and 80 years old with acute or convalescent COVID-19. Source material: peripheral blood. The CDR3 DNA reads TGTGCCAGCAGCCGCGACAGGGGTATCAACAATGAGCAGTTCTTC. Translating gives CASSRDRGINNEQFF.